Sequencing of this T cell receptor beta chain was carried out in a study of blood T cell repertoires in COVID-19. Germline V gene sequence: CDR1 KGHSH, CDR2 LQKENI. The CDR3 has 13 residues. The V and J ends lost 5 bases and 1 base respectively, with 8 bases between them. TCRdb's copy holds only in-frame clones and misses some; the assay was immunoSEQ multiplex PCR. The data show some 490,000 clones, approximately 85% seen once. Sample: peripheral blood. The chain combines TRBV18 with TRBJ1-1; no clear D. The sequence came from a human donor in a cohort sampled during active COVID-19. The CDR3 DNA reads TGTGCCAGCTCAACCCAGCGGAACACTGAAGCTTTCTTT. This gives the protein CASSTQRNTEAFF.